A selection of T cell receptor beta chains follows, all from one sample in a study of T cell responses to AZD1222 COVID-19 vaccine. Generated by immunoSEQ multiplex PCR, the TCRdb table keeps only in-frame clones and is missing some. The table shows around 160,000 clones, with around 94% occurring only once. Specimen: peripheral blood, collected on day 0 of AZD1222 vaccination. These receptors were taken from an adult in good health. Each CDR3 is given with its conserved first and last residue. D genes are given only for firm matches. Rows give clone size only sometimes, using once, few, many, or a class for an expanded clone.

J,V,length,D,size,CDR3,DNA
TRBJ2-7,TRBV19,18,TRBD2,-,CASSLSGLAGLIGYEQYF,TGTGCCAGTAGTCTTTCCGGACTAGCGGGTCTCATCGGCTACGAGCAGTACTTC
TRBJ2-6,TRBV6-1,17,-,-,CASSGRAAEAGANVLTF,TGTGCCAGCAGTGGACGGGCCGCTGAAGCTGGGGCCAACGTCCTGACTTTC
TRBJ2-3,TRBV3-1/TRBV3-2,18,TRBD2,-,CASSQVLAGGLSTDTQYF,TGTGCCAGCAGCCAGGTGCTAGCGGGAGGTTTAAGCACAGATACGCAGTATTTT
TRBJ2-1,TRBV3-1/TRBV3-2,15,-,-,CASSQGSGAYNEQFF,TGTGCCAGCAGCCAAGGAAGCGGAGCCTACAATGAGCAGTTCTTC
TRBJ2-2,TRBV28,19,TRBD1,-,CASSSLFLGTGANTGELFF,TGTGCCAGCAGTTCGCTCTTCTTAGGGACAGGGGCGAACACCGGGGAGCTGTTTTTT
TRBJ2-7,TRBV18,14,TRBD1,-,CASSGTGGSYEQYF,TGTGCCAGCTCCGGGACAGGGGGCTCCTACGAGCAGTACTTC
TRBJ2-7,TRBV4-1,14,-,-,CASSLLGGESEQYF,TGCGCCAGCAGCCTTCTGGGGGGAGAGAGCGAGCAGTACTTC
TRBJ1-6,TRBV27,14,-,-,CASALSGALSPLHF,TGTGCCAGCGCCCTCTCCGGCGCCCTTTCACCCCTCCACTTT
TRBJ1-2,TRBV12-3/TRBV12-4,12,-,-,CASSPRAGNYTF,TGTGCCAGCAGTCCCCGGGCAGGCAACTACACCTTC
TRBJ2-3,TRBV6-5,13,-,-,CASKDGGTDTQYF,TGTGCCAGCAAGGACGGGGGCACGGATACGCAGTATTTT
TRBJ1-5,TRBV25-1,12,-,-,CASSQGSQPQHF,TGTGCCAGCAGCCAGGGGAGTCAGCCCCAGCATTTT
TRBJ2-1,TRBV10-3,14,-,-,CAISESRDYNEQFF,TGTGCCATCAGTGAGTCCAGGGATTACAATGAGCAGTTCTTC
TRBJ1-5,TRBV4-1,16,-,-,CASSQPQGGAGQPQHF,TGCGCCAGCAGCCAACCCCAAGGGGGGGCCGGGCAGCCCCAGCATTTT
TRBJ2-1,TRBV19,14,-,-,CASSIGGRSNEQFF,TGTGCCAGTAGTATAGGGGGCCGGTCCAATGAGCAGTTCTTC
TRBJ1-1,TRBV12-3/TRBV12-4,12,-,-,CASRDRGGDAFF,TGTGCCAGCAGGGACCGGGGGGGAGATGCTTTCTTT
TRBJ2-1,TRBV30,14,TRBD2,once,CAWRAGWGIGEQFF,TGTGCCTGGAGAGCGGGGTGGGGGATCGGTGAGCAGTTCTTC
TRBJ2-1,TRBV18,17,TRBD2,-,CASSPSRVREVYNEQFF,TGTGCCAGCTCACCCTCCAGGGTCCGGGAGGTGTACAATGAGCAGTTCTTC
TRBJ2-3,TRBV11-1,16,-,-,CASSLGDFIKTDTQYF,TGTGCCAGCAGCCTGGGGGACTTTATTAAGACAGATACGCAGTATTTT
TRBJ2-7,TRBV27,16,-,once,CASSFEGPTYSYEQYF,TGTGCCAGCAGTTTTGAGGGTCCGACTTATTCCTACGAGCAGTACTTC
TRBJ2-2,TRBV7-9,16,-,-,CASSLAAGRGTGELFF,TGTGCCAGCAGCTTAGCGGCGGGGCGGGGCACCGGGGAGCTGTTTTTT
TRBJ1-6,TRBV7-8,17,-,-,CASSILGTSSYNSPLHF,TGTGCCAGCAGCATACTAGGGACCAGCTCCTATAATTCACCCCTCCACTTT
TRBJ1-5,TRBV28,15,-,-,CASSLGGNLDQPQHF,TGTGCCAGCAGTTTAGGCGGAAACCTAGATCAGCCCCAGCATTTT
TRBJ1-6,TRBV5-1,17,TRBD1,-,CASSLTRRDSLNSPLHF,TGCGCCAGCAGCTTGACCCGGAGGGACAGCCTTAATTCACCCCTCCACTTT
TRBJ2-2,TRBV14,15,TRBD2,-,CASSQIAGDTGELFF,TGTGCCAGCAGCCAGATAGCGGGAGATACCGGGGAGCTGTTTTTT
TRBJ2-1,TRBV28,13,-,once,CASSFRVNNEQFF,TGTGCCAGCAGTTTCAGGGTTAATAATGAGCAGTTCTTC
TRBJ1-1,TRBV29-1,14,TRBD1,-,CSVGQGSVVTEAFF,TGCAGCGTGGGACAGGGGTCGGTAGTCACTGAAGCTTTCTTT
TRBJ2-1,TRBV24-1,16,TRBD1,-,CATSPPPGQGRDEQFF,TGTGCCACCAGTCCTCCCCCGGGACAGGGGCGGGATGAGCAGTTCTTC
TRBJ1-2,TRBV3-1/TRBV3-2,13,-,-,CASSQVSDYGYTF,TGTGCCAGCAGCCAAGTCTCGGATTATGGCTACACCTTC
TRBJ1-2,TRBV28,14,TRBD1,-,CASSPGQGYYGYTF,TGTGCCAGCAGTCCGGGACAGGGGTACTATGGCTACACCTTC
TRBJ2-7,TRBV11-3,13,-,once,CASSLEREYEQYF,TGTGCCAGCAGCTTAGAACGGGAGTACGAGCAGTACTTC
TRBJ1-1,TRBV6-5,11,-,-,CASRKGTEAFF,TGTGCCAGCCGGAAGGGCACTGAAGCTTTCTTT
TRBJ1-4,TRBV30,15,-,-,CAWSVLGSTNEKLFF,TGTGCCTGGAGTGTACTGGGATCAACTAATGAAAAACTGTTTTTT
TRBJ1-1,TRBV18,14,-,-,CASSLTPLNTEAFF,TGTGCCAGCTCACTTACCCCGTTGAACACTGAAGCTTTCTTT
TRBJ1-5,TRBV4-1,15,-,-,CASSPTGRGDQPQHF,TGCGCCAGCAGCCCTACCGGCAGGGGAGATCAGCCCCAGCATTTT
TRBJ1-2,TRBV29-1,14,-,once,CSVLRGLQDYGYTF,TGCAGCGTCCTACGGGGCCTACAAGACTATGGCTACACCTTC
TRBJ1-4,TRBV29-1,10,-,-,CSVRREKLFF,TGCAGCGTTCGGAGGGAAAAACTGTTTTTT
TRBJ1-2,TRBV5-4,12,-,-,CASSWDSRRYTF,TGTGCCAGCAGCTGGGATTCCCGACGCTACACCTTC
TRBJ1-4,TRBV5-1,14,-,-,CASSLGGSNEKLFF,TGCGCCAGCAGCTTGGGGGGGTCTAATGAAAAACTGTTTTTT
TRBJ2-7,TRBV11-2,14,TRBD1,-,CASSRAGGMYEQYF,TGTGCCAGCTCTAGGGCAGGGGGCATGTACGAGCAGTACTTC
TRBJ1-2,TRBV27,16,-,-,CASSLRSGQGHRGYTF,TGTGCCAGCAGTTTACGTAGTGGCCAGGGTCATCGTGGCTACACCTTC
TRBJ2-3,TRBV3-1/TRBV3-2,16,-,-,CASSQEAFTVTDTQYF,TGTGCCAGCAGCCAAGAGGCGTTTACTGTCACAGATACGCAGTATTTT
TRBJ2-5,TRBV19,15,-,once,CASTDGSRGQETQYF,TGTGCCAGTACCGATGGATCTCGGGGCCAAGAGACCCAGTACTTC
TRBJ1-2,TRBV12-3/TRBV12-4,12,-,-,CASSFQGRANFF,TGTGCCAGCAGTTTTCAGGGCAGGGCTAACTTCTTC
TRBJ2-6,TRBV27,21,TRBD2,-,CASSSRPFSGRIRSGANVLTF,TGTGCCAGCAGTTCCCGCCCCTTTAGCGGGAGGATTCGCTCTGGGGCCAACGTCCTGACTTTC
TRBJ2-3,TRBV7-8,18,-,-,CASSRATTGSTSTDTQYF,TGTGCCAGCAGCCGCGCGACTACAGGGTCCACTAGCACAGATACGCAGTATTTT
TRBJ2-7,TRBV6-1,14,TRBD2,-,CASREAGVSYEQYF,TGTGCCAGCAGAGAAGCGGGAGTGTCCTACGAGCAGTACTTC
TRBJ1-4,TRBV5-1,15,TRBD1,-,CASSLGGTGNEKLFF,TGCGCCAGCAGCTTGGGTGGGACAGGGAATGAAAAACTGTTTTTT
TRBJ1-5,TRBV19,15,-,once,CASSIGGRSAGPQHF,TGTGCCAGTAGTATTGGGGGGCGATCCGCCGGGCCCCAGCATTTT
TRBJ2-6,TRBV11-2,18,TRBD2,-,CASRLGLSGGAGANVLTF,TGTGCCAGCAGGTTGGGGTTATCGGGAGGGGCTGGGGCCAACGTCCTGACTTTC
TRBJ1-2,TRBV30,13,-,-,CAWMAGANYGYTF,TGTGCCTGGATGGCAGGAGCTAACTATGGCTACACCTTC
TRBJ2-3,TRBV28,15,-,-,CASSFSYPNTDTQYF,TGTGCCAGCAGTTTCTCTTACCCCAACACAGATACGCAGTATTTT
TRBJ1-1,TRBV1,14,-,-,CTSSLSRTNTEAFF,TGCACCAGCAGCCTTTCGAGAACGAACACTGAAGCTTTCTTT